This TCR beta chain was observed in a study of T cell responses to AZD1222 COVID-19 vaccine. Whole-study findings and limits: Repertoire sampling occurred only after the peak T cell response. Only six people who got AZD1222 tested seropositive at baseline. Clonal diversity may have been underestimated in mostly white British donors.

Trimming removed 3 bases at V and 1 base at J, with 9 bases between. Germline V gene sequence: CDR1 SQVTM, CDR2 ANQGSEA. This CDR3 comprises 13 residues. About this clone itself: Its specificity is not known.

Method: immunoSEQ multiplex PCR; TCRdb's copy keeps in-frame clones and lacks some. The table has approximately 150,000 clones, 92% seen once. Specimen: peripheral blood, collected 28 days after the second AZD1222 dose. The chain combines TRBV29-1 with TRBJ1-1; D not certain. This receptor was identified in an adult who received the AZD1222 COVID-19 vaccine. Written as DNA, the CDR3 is TGCAGCGTTGATTATAGGGCGAACACTGAAGCTTTCTTT. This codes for CSVDYRANTEAFF.